This T cell receptor beta chain was sequenced for a study of OX40 agonist ivuxolimab in advanced cancers. Germline CDR1 and CDR2: MDHEN and SYDVKM. This CDR3 is built from 15 residues. The trim removed 4 bases at V and 7 bases at J, leaving 11 bases unmatched. Libraries were prepared by immunoSEQ multiplex PCR; TCRdb keeps only in-frame clonotypes and omits some of them. The sample includes around 68,000 clones, about nine tenths of them seen just once. Points on this clone: Its antigen is not identified.

Findings of the study overall: Relative to CD4+, CD8+ T cells held more expanded clones on average. At doses 0.1 to 3.0 mg/kg, CD4+ and CD8+ clones expanded.

The chain has TRBV28 and TRBJ2-3; TRBD1 matches 7 bases. Sample: CD4+ or CD8+ T cells sorted from blood, taken in a trial of the OX40 agonist ivuxolimab. The sequence was obtained from an adult with an advanced solid tumor such as melanoma, head and neck, liver or kidney cancer. The CDR3 loop reads CASSSTLEGAHTQYF. CDR3 bases: TGTGCCAGCAGTTCCACACTAGAGGGGGCACATACGCAGTATTTT.